These 5 T cell receptor beta chains originate from one sample sequenced in a study of shared clonotypes between healthy human individuals. Method: immunoSEQ multiplex PCR; TCRdb's copy keeps in-frame clones and lacks some. The sample yields around 180,000 clones, over 80% seen once. The sequencing input was naive CD4+ T cells sorted from blood. This sample's subset: CD45RA+ positively selected. The receptors derive from a young woman in good health.

The chain joins TRBV29-1 to TRBJ1-1; a weak D match, TRBD1 (6 bases). The CDR3 sequence is 15 residues long. Trimming left V 3 bases short and J 4 bases short, with 18 bases between. The germline V gene encodes CDR1 SQVTM and CDR2 ANQGSEA. This chain's CDR3 is CSVENPRGWSTEAFF. DNA of the CDR3: TGCAGCGTTGAGAACCCCAGGGGATGGAGCACTGAAGCTTTCTTT.

DNA of the CDR3: TGTGCCAGCAGTGGGGGCAGTCCGGGGGAAAAACTGTTTTTT. Its translation is CASSGGSPGEKLFF. The chain combines TRBV2 with TRBJ1-4; possible D gene TRBD1, 5 bases. Germline CDR1 reads SNHLY; CDR2 reads FYNNEI. V was trimmed by 4 bases and J by 8 bases, leaving 14 bases between them. The CDR3 runs 14 residues.

There are a few counts of this clone. The rearrangement uses TRBV28 and TRBJ2-7, with 9 bases fitting TRBD1. V shed 6 bases, J shed 4 bases, and the junction held 10 bases outside the gene matches. The CDR3 spans 15 residues. Germline lookup yields CDR1 MDHEN and CDR2 SYDVKM. The CDR3: CASRTYPGQGYEQYF. The CDR3 coding sequence is TGTGCCAGCAGAACCTATCCGGGACAGGGTTACGAGCAGTACTTC.

This chain links TRBV11-2 with TRBJ2-7, with 7 positions matching TRBD1. V dropped 4 bases and J dropped 3; count of bases not matched to a gene: 6. CDR1 and CDR2 (germline): SGHAT, FQNNGV. This CDR3 region has 14 residues. This CDR3 is CASSSLRDSYEQYF. CDR3 nucleotide sequence: TGTGCCAGCAGCTCCCTCCGGGACAGCTACGAGCAGTACTTC.

V gene TRBV27 combines with J gene TRBJ2-6, with a possible D match to TRBD2 (5 bases). The ends were cut back, 0 bases at V and 0 bases at J, with 15 bases in the middle. Germline lookup yields CDR1 MNHEY and CDR2 SMNVEV (reference sequence). The CDR3 consists of 19 residues. The CDR3 is CASSLSGTGYVSGANVLTF. The CDR3 coding sequence is TGTGCCAGCAGTTTATCGGGAACGGGGTATGTCTCTGGGGCCAACGTCCTGACTTTC.